This record concerns one T cell receptor (beta chain) sequence. Its antigen is as yet unknown. The data derive from a study of a mutant IDH1 vaccine in newly diagnosed glioma. Background on the study: The sex distribution of treated patients was approximately 62% male and about 40% female, with a mean age of roughly 40 years.

Time point noted: week 35, safety follow-up. Each dose of the vaccine consisted of 300 ug of mutant IDH1 20-mer peptide, with topical imiquimod. Generated by immunoSEQ multiplex PCR, the TCRdb table keeps only in-frame clones and is missing some. The sample yields tens of thousands of clones, approximately 92% seen once. Germline loops: CDR1 SGHAT, CDR2 FQDESV (reference sequence). The V end was cut by 4 bases, the J end by 11 bases, with 9 bases between. This CDR3 comprises 12 residues. The receptor comes from a man between 50 and 59 years old with glioma. The chain links TRBV11-1 to TRBJ1-6, with D unclear. The sample consisted of PBMCs, taken from a glioma patient whose treatment included an IDH1 peptide vaccine. The CDR3 bases are TGTGCCAGCAGCTCGGATCTGGCACCCCTCCACTTT. The encoded protein is CASSSDLAPLHF.